Following are 27 T cell receptor beta chains from one sample sequenced in a study of PD-1 blockade in classical Hodgkin lymphoma. The data were produced by immunoSEQ multiplex PCR, yet TCRdb's version contains in-frame clones alone and is incomplete. The repertoire has approximately 24,000 clones, 80% to 90% of them found once; the top ten carry 6% to 6.5%. The time point here: cycle 4 day 1 (C4D1), after five to seven weeks of nivolumab. All trial patients relapsed after autologous stem cell transplantation. The source material was peripheral blood mononuclear cells (PBMCs), sampled before the fourth cycle of nivolumab. Receptors originate from a human donor with classical Hodgkin lymphoma.

This clone was counted once. V gene TRBV5-1 combines with J gene TRBJ2-1, with 7 bases identical to TRBD2. The CDR3 has 15 residues. The junction had 6 bases not matched to a gene; V was cut back by 3 bases and J by 3 bases. The germline V gene encodes CDR1 SGHRS and CDR2 YFSETQ. Here the CDR3 DNA reads TGCGCCAGCAGCTGGTCCGGGACTAACTACAATGAGCAGTTCTTC. This gives the protein CASSWSGTNYNEQFF.

This chain connects TRBV19 to TRBJ1-4, with D hard to call. The ends were cut back, 5 bases at V and 8 bases at J, with 15 bases in the middle. Germline CDR1 LNHDA, CDR2 SQIVND (reference sequence). The CDR3 spans 14 residues. For the CDR3, the DNA is TGTGCCAGTAGTTCAAAGGGTGGAGGGGAAAAACTGTTTTTT. Amino acids: CASSSKGGGEKLFF. Drawing the rest from reference TRBV19 and TRBJ1-4, the complete variable domain is DGGITQSPKYLFRKEGQNVTLSCEQNLNHDAMYWYRQDPGQGLRLIYYSQIVNDFQKGDIAEGYSVSREKKESFPLTVTSAQKNPTAFYLCASSSKGGGEKLFFGSGTQLSVL.

This sequence joins TRBV5-5 and TRBJ2-7; 10 nucleotides align to TRBD1. V lost 4 bases, J lost 0 bases, and 13 bases stayed unmatched. Per the germline V gene, CDR1 is SGHKS and CDR2 is YYEKEE (reference sequence). The length of the CDR3 is 18 residues. The CDR3 nucleotides read TGTGCCAGCAGCCTATCCCGGGACAGGGGTCCGATCTCCTACGAGCAGTACTTC. It codes for CASSLSRDRGPISYEQYF.

This clone occurred once. The rearrangement links TRBV18 to TRBJ1-1; D call uncertain. The CDR3 is 13 residues long. The germline V and J ends were trimmed by 4 bases and 1 base, with 7 bases remaining between them. Germline CDR1 reads KGHSH; CDR2 reads LQKENI. CDR3 loop: CASSQQQNTEAFF. DNA of the CDR3: TGTGCCAGCTCACAGCAACAGAACACTGAAGCTTTCTTT.

The gene calls are TRBV9 and TRBJ1-4, with D hard to call. V lost 0 bases and J lost 0, with 6 bases in between. From germline, CDR1 is SGDLS and CDR2 YYNGEE. The CDR3 length is 15 residues. The CDR3 DNA reads as TGTGCCAGCAGCGTAGGGGGTCCAACTAATGAAAAACTGTTTTTT. Translated, it gives CASSVGGPTNEKLFF.

This chain joins TRBV11-3 and TRBJ2-1, with TRBD1 as a possible D gene (5 bases). In germline, CDR1 is SGHNT, CDR2 YENEEA. The CDR3 runs to 13 residues. V was clipped by 5 bases and J by 7 bases, with 12 bases between them. Here the CDR3 reads CASSKVAGNEQFF. For the CDR3, the DNA is TGTGCCAGCAGCAAGGTAGCAGGGAATGAGCAGTTCTTC.

The V and J genes are TRBV5-1 and TRBJ2-2, with a weak D call TRBD1 (6 bases). Looked up from germline, CDR1 is SGHRS and CDR2 is YFSETQ. The CDR3 contains 15 residues. Trimming left V 2 bases short and J 5 bases short, with 13 bases between. As DNA, the CDR3 is TGCGCCAGCAGCTTCGGACAGAGGGGAACCGGGGAGCTGTTTTTT. Protein sequence: CASSFGQRGTGELFF.

The V and J genes are TRBV19 and TRBJ1-2; D is unclear. The CDR3 is 13 amino acids. CDR1 and CDR2 from the germline V gene are LNHDA and SQIVND (reference sequence). The V and J ends lost 7 bases and 6 bases respectively, with 15 bases between them. The CDR3 reads CASMRAQGHGYTF. CDR3 coding DNA: TGTGCCAGTATGAGGGCCCAAGGCCATGGCTACACCTTC.

The J gene is TRBJ2-1, the V gene TRBV6-5; no reliable D call. Per the germline V gene, CDR1 is MNHEY and CDR2 is SVGAGI. The CDR3 length is 14 residues. V was pared by 0 bases and J by 4 bases, with 7 bases between. The CDR3 DNA sequence: TGTGCCAGCAGTTACTCATTAGTATACAATGAGCAGTTCTTC. As protein: CASSYSLVYNEQFF.

This chain joins TRBV9 and TRBJ2-3; D is uncertain. CDR3 length: 15 residues. V was trimmed by 0 bases and J by 0 bases, leaving 8 bases between them. The germline gives CDR1 SGDLS, CDR2 YYNGEE. The CDR3 spells CASSVARASTDTQYF. The CDR3 DNA is TGTGCCAGCAGCGTAGCACGGGCCAGCACAGATACGCAGTATTTT.

This rearrangement joins TRBV5-5 to TRBJ2-2; D unclear. V was clipped by 2 bases and J by 3 bases, with 5 bases between them. Germline V gene lookup returns CDR1 SGHKS and CDR2 YYEKEE (reference sequence). CDR3 size: 13 residues. The CDR3 spells CASSFGHTGELFF. Here the CDR3 DNA reads TGTGCCAGCAGCTTCGGTCACACCGGGGAGCTGTTTTTT.

The chain has TRBV19 and TRBJ2-5; 10 positions match TRBD1. CDR3 length equals 14 residues. Germline-derived CDR1 and CDR2 are LNHDA and SQIVND (reference sequence). V gave up 8 bases and J gave up 2 bases; unmatched junction bases: 5. CDR3: CASRDRGYQETQYF. The CDR3 DNA sequence: TGTGCCAGTCGGGACAGGGGTTATCAAGAGACCCAGTACTTC.

The gene calls are TRBV6-4 and TRBJ1-3, with a tentative D call TRBD1 (5 bases). Germline V gene data show CDR1 as MRHNA and CDR2 as SNTAGT. V lost 4 bases to trimming and J lost 0 bases, with 13 bases between them. This CDR3 comprises 16 residues. The CDR3 sequence is CASSGDPLSSGNTIYF. CDR3 bases: TGTGCCAGCAGTGGGGACCCATTAAGCTCTGGAAACACCATATATTTT.

This chain's CDR3 is CASSRDLADTEAFF. Here the CDR3 DNA reads TGTGCCAGCTCACGGGACTTGGCGGACACTGAAGCTTTCTTT. V and J are TRBV18 and TRBJ1-1; maybe TRBD1 (5 bases). The V end was cut by 4 bases, the J end by 3 bases, with 12 bases between. Germline CDR1 KGHSH, CDR2 LQKENI. The length of the CDR3 is 14 residues.

The V call is TRBV28, the J call TRBJ2-3, with D possibly TRBD1 on 6 matching bases. Trimming shortened V by 4 bases and J by 2 bases, and 10 bases separated the two germline ends. Germline CDR1 and CDR2: MDHEN and SYDVKM. This CDR3 comprises 14 residues. As DNA, the CDR3 is TGTGCCAGCAGTTGGGACACGGACACAGATACGCAGTATTTT. Translating it yields CASSWDTDTDTQYF.

This rearrangement joins TRBV9 to TRBJ2-3; 8 bases fit TRBD2. The length of the CDR3 is 16 residues. Germline lookup yields CDR1 SGDLS and CDR2 YYNGEE. The trim removed 4 bases at V and 2 bases at J, leaving 9 bases unmatched. The CDR3 coding sequence is TGTGCCAGCAGCACCTTTAGCGGGACCCTCACAGATACGCAGTATTTT. It yields the protein CASSTFSGTLTDTQYF.

About this clone itself: The conserved closing phenylalanine or tryptophan is absent in this CDR3, likely reflecting a read error. The chain couples TRBV25-1 to TRBJ1-2; 8 nucleotides agree with TRBD1. CDR3 length: 16 amino acids. V lost 5 bases and J lost 8; bases outside the gene matches: 16. Looked up from germline, CDR1 is MGHDK and CDR2 is SYGVNS. The CDR3 DNA reads as TGTGCCAGCAGTCGGGATCGGACAGGGCTTTCTCGAGGCTACACCCTC. This codes for CASSRDRTGLSRGYTL.

The chain is built from TRBV2 and TRBJ2-2; D might be TRBD1 (5 bases). This CDR3 contains 14 residues. Germline assignment: CDR1 SNHLY and CDR2 FYNNEI. V gave up 6 bases and J gave up 0 bases, with 8 bases separating them. The CDR3 spells CASSLRANTGELFF. CDR3 in DNA: TGTGCCAGCAGCCTCAGGGCGAACACCGGGGAGCTGTTTTTT.

This chain uses TRBV7-2 with TRBJ1-2, with TRBD1 as a possible D gene (5 bases). Germline-derived CDR1 and CDR2 are SGHTA and FQGNSA. The CDR3 totals 13 residues. V gave up 5 bases and J gave up 8 bases, with 15 bases separating them. In nucleotides, the CDR3 is TGTGCCAGCAGCCTTGGGGCTTTGGGGGGCTACACCTTC. Translation gives CASSLGALGGYTF. Full variable domain (rest looked up from reference TRBV7-2 and TRBJ1-2): GAGVSQSPSNKVTEKGKDVELRCDPISGHTALYWYRQSLGQGLEFLIYFQGNSAPDKSGLPSDRFSAERTGGSVSTLTIQRTQQEDSAVYLCASSLGALGGYTFGSGTRLTVV.

The chain uses TRBV6-5 and TRBJ1-6, with D possibly TRBD1 on 6 matching bases. Germline-derived CDR1 and CDR2 are MNHEY and SVGAGI. The V gene lost 0 bases and the J gene lost 8 bases, with 14 bases spanning the gap. This CDR3 comprises 16 residues. CDR3 residues: CASSYSNQGIDSPLHF. The DNA of the CDR3 is TGTGCCAGCAGTTACTCGAACCAGGGGATTGATTCACCCCTCCACTTT.

The J gene is TRBJ2-3, the V gene TRBV5-6; weak D call: TRBD1 (6 bases). This CDR3 comprises 14 residues. Deletions cut 3 bases from V and 5 bases from J, with 13 bases between. Looked up from germline, CDR1 is SGHDT and CDR2 is YYEEEE. CDR3: CASSSRRGGDTQYF. For the CDR3, the DNA is TGTGCCAGCAGCTCCCGTAGAGGGGGAGATACGCAGTATTTT. Based on the CDR3 plus reference TRBV5-6 and TRBJ2-3, the full variable domain is DAGVTQSPTHLIKTRGQQVTLRCSPKSGHDTVSWYQQALGQGPQFIFQYYEEEERQRGNFPDRFSGHQFPNYSSELNVNALLLGDSALYLCASSSRRGGDTQYFGPGTRLTVL.

A few counts support this clone. The chain recombines TRBV14 with TRBJ1-2; weak D call: TRBD1 (5 bases). Trimming stripped 4 bases from V and 2 bases from J, with 14 bases between. CDR1 SGHDN and CDR2 FVKESK come from the germline V gene. The CDR3 runs 15 residues. CDR3 amino acids: CASSRTGTLNYGYTF. The CDR3 coding sequence is TGTGCCAGCAGCCGAACAGGCACCCTCAACTATGGCTACACCTTC.

The chain is built from TRBV6-5 and TRBJ1-1; the D gene is possibly TRBD1 (6 bases). The CDR3 runs 11 residues. CDR1 and CDR2 (germline): MNHEY, SVGAGI. Trimming left V 5 bases short and J 8 bases short, with 9 bases between. As DNA, the CDR3 is TGTGCCAGCAGTCACAGGGAAGAAGCTTTCTTT. This codes for CASSHREEAFF.

V is TRBV9 and J is TRBJ2-6, with 11 bases lining up with TRBD1. The CDR3 runs 16 residues. The V gene end was trimmed by 4 bases and the J gene end by 3 bases; junction bases not matched to a gene: 3. The germline gives CDR1 SGDLS, CDR2 YYNGEE. The CDR3 DNA follows: TGTGCCAGCAGCCCGGACAGGGGGCTTGGGGCCAACGTCCTGACTTTC. Translation gives CASSPDRGLGANVLTF.

The chain recombines TRBV30 with TRBJ2-7; D may be TRBD2 (6 bases). Trimming took 1 base from V and 1 from J, leaving 11 bases between them. The CDR3 totals 14 residues. The germline CDR1 and CDR2 sequences are GTSNPN and SVGIG (reference sequence). The CDR3 is CAWSGLRGSYEQYF. The CDR3 DNA follows: TGTGCCTGGAGTGGTTTGCGGGGATCCTACGAGCAGTACTTC.

This chain joins TRBV9 and TRBJ2-1, with D perhaps matching TRBD2 (6 bases). This CDR3 has 15 amino acids. Germline V gene data show CDR1 as SGDLS and CDR2 as YYNGEE. V dropped 3 bases and J dropped 1 base, with 11 bases sitting between them. The CDR3 loop is CASSAGVGSYNEQFF. The CDR3 nucleotides read TGTGCCAGCAGCGCGGGAGTAGGATCCTACAATGAGCAGTTCTTC.

The gene calls are TRBV4-1 and TRBJ2-7, with TRBD1 as a possible D gene (5 bases). The germline CDR1 and CDR2 sequences are MGHRA and YSYEKL. The CDR3 has 14 residues. Trimming took 4 bases from V and 3 from J, leaving 13 bases between them. Here the CDR3 reads CASSLGDSRYEQYF. As DNA, the CDR3 is TGCGCCAGCAGCCTAGGAGACAGCCGCTACGAGCAGTACTTC.